The sequence of this T cell receptor beta chain was determined in a study of T cell responses to AZD1222 COVID-19 vaccine (dated by TCRdb to 2020 to 2023). Regarding the research as a whole: AZD1222 recipients whose second dose came at about 4 weeks and those whose second dose came at about 12 weeks were combined into one group, since spike-specific TCR depth and breadth did not differ between the two schedules. TCR sequencing was performed for roughly 250 trial participants, of whom about 200 were given two doses of AZD1222 and approximately 26 were given two doses of MenACWY control vaccine. Trial participants were enrolled by age into subgroups of 18-55, 56-69 and 70-plus years, and roughly 150, 30 and 60 TCR-sequenced participants, respectively, were included in these subgroups.

What the work shows at the level of the full study, not this receptor alone: Because no day 14 peak-response samples were available, the repertoires could be characterized only after the peak T cell response. After two AZD1222 doses, both the breadth and the depth of spike-specific TCRs were significantly higher than at day 0 and than in MenACWY recipients. The whole spike protein was spanned by vaccine-associated CD4 TCRs, and dominant responses were seen in regions 160-218 and 743-854. Participants were mostly white British, with more females than males. The authors suggested clonal diversity may have been underestimated. Nearly half of unique spike-specific TCRs reportedly recognized epitopes outside regions mutated in the B.1.351 and B.1.1.7 variants. Conclusions about previously exposed vaccinees were limited because only a handful of AZD1222 recipients were SARS-CoV-2 seropositive at baseline. The 56-69-year group was small, and its depth increase did not reach significance, likely because of low power.

A remark on this clone: It has no known antigen specificity. Base-call qualities are not available, and no considerably larger clone is one nucleotide away.

The label giving this sample's time point can be read as: baseline before first vaccination. The vaccinee samples were drawn from two UK trials, COV001 and COV002, one of which was a single-blind randomized controlled phase 2/3 trial testing AZD1222 (ChAdOx1 nCoV-19) in healthy adults. For TCRbeta chain sequencing, PBMC samples were collected from trial participants at day 0 and at day 28 after the second dose. For this chain, trimming is 1 base at the V end and 1 base at the J end, and the number of junction bases without a gene match is 4. Taken from cysteine to phenylalanine, the CDR3 has 15 residues. The read is trimmed to its CDR3 DNA, 45 bases read in frame from base 1. The germline V gene specifies SGHTA as CDR1 and FQGNSA as CDR2. The CDR3 regions of human TCRbeta chains were analyzed by immunosequencing. The original methods were these. Repertoire TCRs were checked for matches against a reference library of SARS-CoV-2-specific TCRs that had been generated using the MIRA antigen-specificity platform. Breadth meant the fraction of unique TCRs that were SARS-CoV-2-associated, whereas depth meant the fraction of total T cells that were SARS-CoV-2-associated. Each spike-specific TCR was assigned to its reactive spike region and to a CD4 or CD8 class using the MIRA data. Log10-transformed breadth and depth values were compared by one-way ANOVA with Sidak's multiple comparisons tests. TCRdb obtained this table from immuneACCESS and retained in-frame rearrangements with V and J assigned. These tables miss some clones; where compared with another copy, unresolved V genes account for less than half of the shortfall, and the remainder is unexplained. The V and J calls and clone size come from that table; D and trimming were worked out from the DNA. A total of 110,000 to 150,000 clones appear in this sample, approximately 93% of them only once. Jointly, the top ten make up about 5.1% of the sample.

This clonotype originated in an adult in good health. The chain employs TRBV7-2 and TRBJ2-7; 7 of the junction bases match TRBD2. The specimen was peripheral blood, collected on day 0 of AZD1222 vaccination. The DNA reads TGTGCCAGCAGCTTAGTGGGGACTAATTCCTACGAGCAGTACTTC. Translated, this gives CASSLVGTNSYEQYF.